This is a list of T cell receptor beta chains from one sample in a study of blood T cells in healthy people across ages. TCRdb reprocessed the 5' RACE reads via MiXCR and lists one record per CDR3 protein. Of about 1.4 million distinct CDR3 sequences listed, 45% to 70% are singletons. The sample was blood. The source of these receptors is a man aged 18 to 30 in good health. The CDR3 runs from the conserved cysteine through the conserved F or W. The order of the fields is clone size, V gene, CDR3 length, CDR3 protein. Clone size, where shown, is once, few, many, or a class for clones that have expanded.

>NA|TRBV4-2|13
CASSQQNFYGYTF
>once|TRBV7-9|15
CASSCAPQGAGEQYF
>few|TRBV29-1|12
CSGGPLYYEQYF
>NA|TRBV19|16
CASTARVRGGLDTQYF
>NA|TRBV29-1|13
CSVVWTGNQPQHF
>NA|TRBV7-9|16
CASSPYERQGVYDYTF
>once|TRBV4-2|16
CASSQGEGWGTDTQYF
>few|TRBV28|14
CASEGLGGNSPLHF
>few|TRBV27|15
CASSSTFGAYQPQHF
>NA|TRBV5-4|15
CASSSAGTGANVLTF